The source of this T cell receptor (beta chain) is a study of CD8+ T cells in alopecia areata (dated by TCRdb to the late 2010s). Notes on the research overall: In both human patients and the C3H/HeJ mouse model, the study applied high-throughput TCRbeta sequencing to look at T cell clonal expansion in alopecia areata. Scalp clonality was compared among normal scalp (n=4), patchy alopecia areata scalp (n=8), and alopecia totalis/universalis scalp (n=8). Scalp tissue and sorted CD4+ and CD8+ peripheral blood T cells from patchy and totalis/universalis alopecia areata patients and from healthy controls were covered by human TCRbeta sequencing. RNA came from the PAXgene miRNA kit for fixed scalp, the miRNeasy kit for PBMCs, and the RNeasy kit for mouse skin. TCRbeta CDR3 regions were amplified by immunoSEQ multiplex PCR with 35 Vbeta forward and 13 Jbeta reverse primers. The full study reports these points: TCR sequences shared between patients were less clear than in mice, possibly partly because of HLA diversity in the patient population. Unlike mouse skin, where gammadelta T cells dominate, normal human skin contains resident alphabeta T cells that get sequenced too, which complicates analysis of the scalp TCR repertoire. Compared with normal scalp, lesional scalp, particularly in alopecia totalis/universalis, had higher clonality and more expanded CD8+ clones, which suggests antigenic drive.

PBMCs were isolated by density centrifugation and stained for CD3, CD4 and CD8, and CD4+ and CD8+ T cells were sorted on a FACSAria. Scalp biopsies and blood samples were obtained from unaffected controls. Inclusive of the bounding cysteine and phenylalanine, the CDR3 is 14 residues long. Left in the record is the CDR3 DNA by itself, 42 bases read in frame from the first base. As encoded in the germline V gene, CDR1 is SGHDT while CDR2 is YYEEEE. Relative to germline, V is 5 bases shorter and J is 9 bases shorter, with 18 bases between their ends. About this clone: The antigen it binds to is not known. Base qualities are not at hand, and no much larger clone is one base apart.

Libraries were constructed by the immunoSEQ multiplex PCR assay. RNA was extracted from all samples and reverse transcribed into cDNA as template for TCR sequencing. First-strand cDNA was synthesized using SuperScript III with a 2:1 mix of oligo-dT and random hexamers. A synthetic immune receptor repertoire was used to measure amplification bias, and any remaining bias was corrected computationally. The source study handled its data this way. Raw reads were preprocessed for error removal, and CDR3 was defined according to IMGT conventions as running from the conserved cysteine to phenylalanine. To get clonality, Shannon entropy was normalized by log2 of the number of productive unique TCRs and the result was subtracted from 1. Scalp TCRbeta sequences were cross-referenced with sorted blood CD4 and CD8 repertoires so that the CD4 or CD8 identity of scalp clones could be inferred. As stored in TCRdb, this immuneACCESS dataset retains in-frame rearrangements with V and J assigned. A fraction of the clones does not appear; measured against another copy, unresolved V genes explain less than half of the discrepancy, and the remainder lacks a known reason. That table furnishes V, J and clone size, whereas the DNA furnished D and trimming. The sample includes about 120,000 clones, with roughly 68% observed a single time. Roughly 3.1% of the sample rests with the top ten.

This TCR was recovered from a human donor in good health. Material: CD4+ T cells sorted from blood. This sequence uses TRBV5-6 and TRBJ2-4; the D region possibly corresponds to TRBD2 (5 bases align). The nucleotides read TGTGCCAGCAGTCGCGCGGGTTCAAAGGGCATTCAGTACTTC. It translates to CASSRAGSKGIQYF.